These 3 T cell receptor beta chains originate from one sample sequenced in a study of cytomegalovirus exposure and HLA in healthy donors. The PCR ran on 60 Vbeta and 13 Jbeta primers. Sequencing used immunoSEQ multiplex PCR; TCRdb keeps in-frame clones, though not all of them. The table has some 130,000 clones, approximately 61% seen once. Sequencing input: PBMCs. These receptors all stem from a human donor in good health.

The chain carries TRBV5-1 and TRBJ2-5; a possible D gene is TRBD1 (6 bases). Germline lookup yields CDR1 SGHRS and CDR2 YFSETQ. V lost 2 bases to trimming and J lost 3 bases, with 8 bases between them. This CDR3 is 13 amino acids long. The CDR3 region has the DNA TGCGCCAGCAGCTTCGCAGGGGAAGAGACCCAGTACTTC. Amino acids: CASSFAGEETQYF.

V usage is TRBV6-5 and J usage is TRBJ1-6; 7 bases are a match to TRBD1. The CDR3 has 16 residues. J lost 10 bases, V lost 0 bases, and 9 bases had no gene match. Per the germline V gene, CDR1 is MNHEY and CDR2 is SVGAGI. CDR3 in amino acids: CASSYSEQGGHSPLHF. The CDR3 DNA is TGTGCCAGCAGTTACTCGGAGCAGGGGGGCCACTCACCCCTCCACTTT.

J is TRBJ1-3 and V is TRBV11-2; unclear D gene. Germline V lookup: CDR1 SGHAT, CDR2 FQNNGV. There are 13 residues in the CDR3. Trimming took off 1 base at V and 9 bases at J, with 10 bases between the two ends. The CDR3 nucleotides are TGTGCCAGCAGCTTAGGGCTCTGTTGCACCATATATTTT. Encoded protein: CASSLGLCCTIYF.